This T cell receptor beta chain stems from a study of blood T cell repertoires in COVID-19 (dated by TCRdb to 2018 to 2020). Study-level background: The collaborator samples originated in the United States, Italy and Spain and spanned the acute and convalescent phases of COVID-19. The material from the prospective study consisted of cDNA or gDNA derived from T cells, B-cell-depleted T cells, or PBMCs. Deeply sampled blood TCRbeta repertoires from subjects exposed to, actively infected with, or recovered from COVID-19 were included in the dataset. A freely available public database, intended as a resource for researchers studying the immune response to SARS-CoV-2, is where the repertoires were released. The samples were drawn from two sources: the first 160 participants of the ongoing ImmuneRACE study, and approximately 1,300 subjects contributed by 6 global collaborators. A de-identified subject ID, COVID-19 status, age in years and sex were almost always included in the sample metadata. Where available, HLA class I and class II types were taken from metadata supplied by the sample provider and were not determined by assay-based typing.

Participants in the prospective study were enrolled through a virtual design, were aged roughly 18 to 100 years, and lived in approximately 25 United States geographic areas. In the prospective study, participants were assigned to cohorts based on the clinical history participants reported in a screening survey and a study questionnaire. ImmuneRACE Cohort 3 recovered participants were defined by two consecutive negative NP/OP PCR tests, healthcare professional clearance, or symptom resolution. In the prospective study, mobile phlebotomists collected whole blood, serum and a nasopharyngeal or oropharyngeal swab from each participant. Participants in the prospective study had the option to provide additional blood draws and questionnaires over a 2-month period. Blood samples from the prospective study were shipped frozen or at room temperature prior to DNA extraction. The CDR3 starts with the cysteine, ends with the phenylalanine, and has 13 residues. Only the CDR3 portion is preserved as DNA: 39 bases, with reading frame beginning at the first base. Trimming takes 3 bases from V and 12 bases from J, and the germline ends sit 12 bases apart.

The immunoSEQ Assay, a bias-controlled multiplex PCR, was used to amplify TCRbeta CDR3 regions from genomic DNA. Processing in the source paper ran as follows. The number of nucleated cells in each sample was estimated from the amplification of reference gene primers within the assay. To quantify the absolute abundance of each unique TCRbeta CDR3 rearrangement, sequence reads were collapsed and filtered. For each sample, productive Simpson clonality was calculated by taking the square root of Simpson's diversity index across productive rearrangements. TCRdb retrieved this table from immuneACCESS and kept in-frame rearrangements only. Not all clones are present; in checked studies, unresolved V genes account for under half, and no reason is known for the remainder. That table furnishes V, J and clone size, whereas the DNA furnished D and trimming. This sample lists 150,000 to 200,000 clones; approximately 80% were detected once. The top ten constitute 10% to 15% of the sample.

Points the paper makes about the study in general: The amount of clinical and demographic metadata varied by source and participant and was provided uncurated.

The sample holds one count of this clone. Its antigen specificity is not known. No base quality information exists; no much larger clone differs at one position. Sequenced: PBMCs or T cells enriched from blood (not recorded which). The V and J genes are TRBV12-3 or TRBV12-4 and TRBJ1-6, with TRBD1 perhaps the D gene, on 5 matching bases. The TCR originated in a woman aged 55-69 years who had recovered from COVID-19. In nucleotides, the sequence is TGTGCCAGCAGTTTCGCGGACACCCGACCCCTCCACTTT. The translation is CASSFADTRPLHF.